This entry features one T cell receptor beta chain sequence. This entry belongs to a study of T cell responses to AZD1222 COVID-19 vaccine. The protocol was immunoSEQ multiplex PCR, while the TCRdb copy is restricted to in-frame clones and leaves out a portion. Here the sample spans around 130,000 clones, over 85% being singletons. CDR3 length: 13 residues. V was trimmed by 3 bases and J by 4 bases, leaving 12 bases between them. Germline assignment: CDR1 DFQATT and CDR2 SNEGSKA (reference sequence). The chain couples TRBV20-1 to TRBJ1-2; D remains ambiguous. This sequence was found in an adult in good health. This sample comprised peripheral blood, obtained on day 0 of AZD1222 vaccination. The chain's CDR3 is CSASREGGYGYTF. CDR3 coding DNA: TGCAGTGCTAGTAGGGAGGGAGGCTATGGCTACACCTTC.